A single sample is the source of the 31 T cell receptor beta chains below, sequenced in a study of vaccination and CD4 T cells after COVID-19 (dated by TCRdb to between 2021 and 2024). For these TCRs, the target antigens are not known. The method behind the library was PCR. Sequencer: Illumina iSeq 100. DNA from cultured CD4+ T cells underwent TCR sequencing with the Oncomine TCR Beta short-read assay at the Johns Hopkins FTIC core. Starting from the raw public reads, TCRdb applied fastp trimming at Q25, assembled clones with MiXCR and retained in-frame beta chains. Each CDR3 protein gets just one entry, which takes the most common genes and DNA from the rows behind it. This sample holds approximately 14,000 distinct CDR3 sequences; 40% to 65% were observed only once. The ten largest make up about 10% of the sample. The treatment or condition label on this specimen signifies: roughly ten-day PBMC culture with coronavirus spike peptide pools or control peptides (ViraFEST assay).

The source material was CD4+ T cells from blood, cultured in vitro. The receptor source for this set is a human donor who had recovered from COVID-19.

V usage is TRBV20-1 and J usage is TRBJ2-5; 7 bases line up with TRBD2. There are 13 residues in the CDR3. Trimming removed 1 base from V and 3 bases from J; junction bases left unmatched: 2. The germline V gene has CDR1 DFQATT and CDR2 SNEGSKA (reference sequence). In DNA, the CDR3 is TGCAGTGCTAGAGTGCTAGCGGAAGAGACCCAGTACTTC. Amino acid sequence: CSARVLAEETQYF.

The chain uses TRBV20-1 and TRBJ1-5; weak D call: TRBD1 (5 bases). The germline V and J ends were trimmed by 6 bases and 7 bases, with 19 bases remaining between them. Germline-derived CDR1 and CDR2 are DFQATT and SNEGSKA (reference sequence). The CDR3 covers 14 residues. The CDR3 region is CSAAGGGTGQPQHF. The CDR3 nucleotides are TGCAGTGCCGCCGGGGGAGGGACGGGGCAGCCCCAGCATTTT.

The chain carries TRBV7-8 and TRBJ2-4, with D perhaps TRBD2 (6 bases). The CDR3 totals 16 residues. Germline V gene data show CDR1 as SGHVS and CDR2 as FQNEAQ. V lost 1 base and J lost 6, with 16 bases in between. The CDR3 protein is CASSLGGSAGGNIQYF. The CDR3 DNA is TGTGCCAGCAGCTTAGGGGGCTCGGCCGGGGGAAACATTCAGTACTTC.

The V gene is TRBV7-3, the J gene TRBJ1-1; maybe TRBD1 (6 bases). This CDR3 comprises 15 residues. Germline CDR1 reads SGHTA; CDR2 reads FQGTGA. The germline V and J ends were trimmed by 2 bases and 3 bases, with 13 bases remaining between them. In DNA form, the CDR3 reads TGTGCCAGCAGCTTATACGGGGGGGGCGACACTGAAGCTTTCTTT. Protein: CASSLYGGGDTEAFF.

This clonotype appeared a few times. V and J are TRBV20-1 and TRBJ1-5, with D possibly matching TRBD1 (5 bases). This CDR3 comprises 14 residues. Trimming stripped 8 bases from V and 5 bases from J, with 19 bases between. Germline V CDR1 and CDR2: DFQATT, SNEGSKA (reference sequence). CDR3 loop: CSTRFKGRDQPQHF. Written as DNA, the CDR3 is TGCAGTACCAGATTCAAGGGGCGAGATCAGCCCCAGCATTTT.

J is TRBJ1-2 and V is TRBV7-9, with 8 nucleotides matching TRBD1. Germline lookup yields CDR1 SEHNR and CDR2 FQNEAQ (reference sequence). The CDR3 runs to 14 residues. V lost 1 base to trimming and J lost 6 bases; unmatched junction nucleotides: 4. The CDR3 coding sequence is TGTGCCAGCAGCTTAGAGACAGGGGCTAATGGCTACACCTTC. It codes for CASSLETGANGYTF.

The rearrangement joins TRBV7-6 to TRBJ2-5; possible D gene TRBD2, 6 bases. Trimming removed 1 base from V and 4 bases from J, with 10 bases in between. Germline CDR1 reads SGHVS; CDR2 reads FNYEAQ. The CDR3 is 14 amino acids. CDR3 nucleotide sequence: TGTGCCAGCAGCTTAGTCGGGAGCGGAGAGACCCAGTACTTC. Its translation: CASSLVGSGETQYF.

V and J are TRBV20-1 and TRBJ2-7, with D possibly being TRBD1 (6 bases). This CDR3 region has 16 residues. The germline gives CDR1 DFQATT, CDR2 SNEGSKA (reference sequence). The ends were cut back, 0 bases at V and 6 bases at J, with 21 bases in the middle. The CDR3, as DNA: TGCAGTGCTAGAGACCCCCGGGACACTGACCGTCCCGAGCAGTACTTC. Protein product: CSARDPRDTDRPEQYF.

This clonotype was seen a handful of times. The J gene is TRBJ2-7, the V gene TRBV6-5; a weak D match, TRBD2 (5 bases). The germline V gene has CDR1 MNHEY and CDR2 SVGAGI. CDR3 size: 14 residues. V dropped 2 bases and J dropped 3 bases, with 11 bases sitting between them. The CDR3: CASSYGRVGYEQYF. For the CDR3, the DNA is TGTGCCAGCAGTTACGGGCGGGTTGGCTACGAGCAGTACTTC.

The chain joins TRBV5-6 to TRBJ2-2, with a tentative D call TRBD2 (6 bases). CDR3 length: 16 residues. The V gene's germline CDR1 is SGHDT and CDR2 YYEEEE. V lost 4 bases to trimming and J lost 0 bases, with 13 bases between them. CDR3 sequence reads: CASSPWVAANTGELFF. The CDR3, as DNA: TGTGCCAGCAGCCCATGGGTAGCGGCGAACACCGGGGAGCTGTTTTTT. Full variable domain (missing parts from reference TRBV5-6 and TRBJ2-2): DAGVTQSPTHLIKTRGQQVTLRCSPKSGHDTVSWYQQALGQGPQFIFQYYEEEERQRGNFPDRFSGHQFPNYSSELNVNALLLGDSALYLCASSPWVAANTGELFFGEGSRLTVL.

This chain links TRBV21-1 with TRBJ2-7; the DNA was not compared with TRBD2, the D call given in the table. TRBV21-1 is a pseudogene locus. The CDR3 is 15 amino acids. CDR3 in amino acids: CASSKEGRATYEQYF. CDR3 DNA: TGTGCCAGCAGCAAAGAAGGTCGGGCCACCTACGAGCAGTACTTC.

The gene calls are TRBV10-3 and TRBJ1-1, with D perhaps TRBD1 (6 bases). The germline V gene has CDR1 ENHRY and CDR2 SYGVKD. The CDR3 totals 11 residues. The V gene lost 6 bases and the J gene lost 10 bases, with 12 bases spanning the gap. CDR3 coding DNA: TGTGCCATCAGCGGACAGCGTCTAGCTTTCTTT. Translation: CAISGQRLAFF.

The chain recombines TRBV20-1 with TRBJ2-2; 8 nucleotides align to TRBD2. Trimming cost V 5 bases and J 12 bases; bases outside gene matches: 5. Germline assignment: CDR1 DFQATT and CDR2 SNEGSKA (reference sequence). This CDR3 is 11 amino acids long. CDR3 region: CSASTSAKLFF. For the CDR3, the DNA is TGCAGTGCTTCGACTAGCGCGAAGCTGTTTTTT.

The chain combines TRBV28 with TRBJ2-7; D may be TRBD1 (5 bases). The CDR3 runs to 17 residues. Germline values: CDR1 MDHEN, CDR2 SYDVKM. Deletions cut 2 bases from V and 2 bases from J, with 19 bases between. In DNA, the CDR3 is TGTGCCAGCAGTTTAGTGGCACAGGATGCCATTCCCTACGAGCAGTACTTC. Protein product: CASSLVAQDAIPYEQYF.

The gene calls are TRBV2 and TRBJ1-2, with D possibly matching TRBD1 (5 bases). The V gene's germline CDR1 is SNHLY and CDR2 FYNNEI. V gave up 11 bases and J gave up 2 bases, with 15 bases separating them. The CDR3 covers 13 residues. The CDR3 DNA is TGTGCCTCCGCAGGGCGTGTGAACTATGGCTACACCTTC. Its protein product is CASAGRVNYGYTF.

The V gene is TRBV28, the J gene TRBJ2-3; 10 bases line up with TRBD2. With 6 bases clipped from V and 0 bases from J, the junction kept 6 bases outside the gene matches. The CDR3 covers 16 residues. Germline loops: CDR1 MDHEN, CDR2 SYDVKM. CDR3 amino acids: CASSSRLAGSTDTQYF. As DNA, the CDR3 is TGTGCCAGCAGCTCCCGACTAGCGGGCAGCACAGATACGCAGTATTTT.

A word on this clonotype: The junction shows a germline mismatch at one end, possibly a read error. DNA for the CDR3: TGTGCCAGCAGTTTCCCAGAAACCCCCTACGAGCAGCACTTC. The encoded protein is CASSFPETPYEQHF. The chain is built from TRBV28 and TRBJ2-7; D is unresolved. In germline, CDR1 is MDHEN, CDR2 SYDVKM. CDR3 length: 14 residues.

This rearrangement joins TRBV10-1 to TRBJ2-7; 9 bases align to TRBD2. The V gene end was trimmed by 3 bases and the J gene end by 2 bases; junction bases not matched to a gene: 5. Germline V gene lookup returns CDR1 WNHNN and CDR2 SYGVQD (reference sequence). The CDR3 runs to 15 residues. Here the CDR3 reads CASSETSGPTYEQYF. The DNA for the CDR3 is TGCGCCAGCAGTGAAACTAGCGGGCCCACCTACGAGCAGTACTTC.

The V and J genes are TRBV6-1 and TRBJ2-5, with 11 nucleotides matching TRBD1. The junction had 3 bases not matched to a gene; V was cut back by 2 bases and J by 4 bases. Germline V gives CDR1 MNHNS, CDR2 SASEGT. This CDR3 is 15 amino acids long. CDR3 bases: TGTGCCAGCAGTGAATTAGGGACAGGGGGAGAGACCCAGTACTTC. Translated, it gives CASSELGTGGETQYF.

This rearrangement joins TRBV2 to TRBJ2-3, with 11 bases lining up with TRBD2. The length of the CDR3 is 15 residues. Germline V gene sequence: CDR1 SNHLY, CDR2 FYNNEI. After removal of 8 bases from V and 4 bases from J, the junction contained 8 bases not matched to a gene. Written as DNA, the CDR3 is TGTGCCAGCCATCCCACTAGCGGGAGCGCAGATACGCAGTATTTT. Its translation is CASHPTSGSADTQYF.

V gene TRBV5-6 combines with J gene TRBJ1-2, with D perhaps matching TRBD1 (5 bases). The V gene lost 1 base and the J gene lost 7 bases, with 14 bases spanning the gap. CDR3 length equals 14 residues. The germline CDR1 and CDR2 sequences are SGHDT and YYEEEE. The DNA for the CDR3 is TGTGCCAGCAGCTTGTTTAAGGGGCCAGGTGGCTACACCTTC. Protein sequence: CASSLFKGPGGYTF.

The rearrangement links TRBV12-3 or TRBV12-4 to TRBJ2-5, with D uncertain. There are 12 residues in the CDR3. Trimming pared 8 bases from V and 1 base from J, leaving 8 bases between. Here the CDR3 DNA reads TGTGCCAGCCGTGGAAGCCAAGAGACCCAGTACTTC. Its translation: CASRGSQETQYF.

The rearrangement joins TRBV20-1 to TRBJ2-7, with TRBD2 matching over 8 bases. CDR1 is DFQATT and CDR2 is SNEGSKA in the germline V gene (reference sequence). This CDR3 has 16 amino acids. V was pared by 2 bases and J by 0 bases, with 9 bases of the junction left unmatched. This chain's CDR3 is CSARPRGGKSSYEQYF. DNA for the CDR3: TGCAGTGCTAGACCCCGGGGGGGTAAAAGCTCCTACGAGCAGTACTTC.

This clonotype was seen only a few times. This chain uses TRBV20-1 with TRBJ1-5; a possible D gene is TRBD1 (6 bases). Deletions cut 3 bases from V and 5 bases from J, with 11 bases between. The CDR3 length is 13 residues. CDR1 and CDR2 from the germline V gene are DFQATT and SNEGSKA (reference sequence). DNA for the CDR3: TGCAGTGCTAGCAGGGGTCCCGATCAGCCCCAGCATTTT. This codes for CSASRGPDQPQHF.

V and J are TRBV12-3 or TRBV12-4 and TRBJ2-7; no definite D call. This CDR3 has 14 amino acids. The V end lost 1 base, the J end lost 3 bases, and 10 bases lay between the germline ends. The chain's CDR3 is CASSLGWQSYEQYF. In nucleotides, the CDR3 is TGTGCCAGCAGTTTAGGTTGGCAGAGCTACGAGCAGTACTTC.

This clonotype is termed medium-sized (0.01 to 0.1%). The chain is built from TRBV20-1 and TRBJ1-1; 7 nucleotides line up with TRBD1. The CDR3 has 14 residues. The germline V gene encodes CDR1 DFQATT and CDR2 SNEGSKA (reference sequence). With 5 bases clipped from V and 6 bases from J, the junction kept 12 bases outside the gene matches. CDR3 sequence reads: CSAGGQVVGAEAFF. The CDR3 DNA reads as TGCAGTGCTGGAGGACAGGTCGTTGGCGCTGAAGCTTTCTTT.

This clonotype has more than one count but fewer than ten. The chain employs TRBV15 and TRBJ2-3; D not certain. CDR3 length: 13 residues. The V and J ends lost 1 base and 3 bases respectively, with 5 bases between them. Germline V lookup: CDR1 LNHNV, CDR2 YYDKDF (reference sequence). The CDR3 loop is CATSRGVTDTQYF. CDR3 DNA: TGTGCCACCAGCAGAGGGGTGACAGATACGCAGTATTTT.

The chain joins TRBV29-1 to TRBJ1-2; unclear D gene. Trimming took 5 bases from V and 8 from J, leaving 12 bases between them. This CDR3 has 11 residues. Germline loops: CDR1 SQVTM, CDR2 ANQGSEA. CDR3: CSVSGQQGYTF. CDR3 nucleotides: TGCAGCGTTTCTGGGCAGCAGGGCTACACCTTC.

The V gene is TRBV18, the J gene TRBJ1-3, with 9 positions matching TRBD1. Losses at the gene ends were 3 bases for V and 2 bases for J; bases not matched to a gene: 5. The CDR3 runs 16 residues. Germline V gene data show CDR1 as KGHSH and CDR2 as LQKENI. CDR3 bases: TGTGCCAGCTCACCGTCACAGGGGGCGGCTGGAAACACCATATATTTT. This codes for CASSPSQGAAGNTIYF.

This clonotype was counted a few times. The gene calls are TRBV27 and TRBJ1-1; no reliable D call. The CDR3 is made up of 14 amino acids. The V and J ends lost 8 bases and 2 bases respectively, with 15 bases between them. The V gene's germline CDR1 is MNHEY and CDR2 SMNVEV (reference sequence). The CDR3 DNA reads TGTGCCAGCGCGAACTGGCAGACAAACACTGAAGCTTTCTTT. It yields the protein CASANWQTNTEAFF.

The chain employs TRBV7-2 and TRBJ1-2; D unclear. Germline V gene lookup returns CDR1 SGHTA and CDR2 FQGNSA. Deletions cut 4 bases from V and 0 bases from J, with 9 bases between. The CDR3 has 14 amino acids. The CDR3 spells CASSSGPSNYGYTF. As DNA, the CDR3 is TGTGCCAGCAGCTCCGGGCCATCTAACTATGGCTACACCTTC. The entire variable domain, with the rest obtained from reference TRBV7-2 and TRBJ1-2, is as follows: GAGVSQSPSNKVTEKGKDVELRCDPISGHTALYWYRQSLGQGLEFLIYFQGNSAPDKSGLPSDRFSAERTGGSVSTLTIQRTQQEDSAVYLCASSSGPSNYGYTFGSGTRLTVV.